This T cell receptor beta chain was identified during a study of cytomegalovirus exposure and HLA in healthy donors. Assay used: immunoSEQ multiplex PCR; TCRdb lists only in-frame clones, some missing. The sample holds 250,000 or so clones, 87% seen once. The germline V gene has CDR1 MNHEY and CDR2 SVGAGI. The V gene end was trimmed by 6 bases and the J gene end by 7 bases; junction bases not matched to a gene: 9. The CDR3 has 14 amino acids. The material sequenced was PBMCs. J is TRBJ1-2 and V is TRBV6-5; TRBD1 matches at 9 bases. The receptor was derived from a man aged 18 to 30 in good health and CMV-seropositive. CDR3 in amino acids: CASRYTGGGSGYTF. The DNA for the CDR3 is TGTGCCAGCAGATATACAGGGGGCGGGTCTGGCTACACCTTC.